What follows are 15 T cell receptor beta chains derived from one specimen sequenced in a study of blood T cell repertoires in COVID-19. The table came from immunoSEQ multiplex PCR; TCRdb's copy has only in-frame clones and leaves some out. The repertoire has approximately 300,000 clones, about nine tenths of them found once; the top ten carry more than 6%. The specimen sequenced was peripheral blood. The source is a woman aged 25 to 39 with COVID-19, enrolled during active disease.

The count of this clone is one. The chain uses TRBV6-2 or TRBV6-3 and TRBJ1-1; D possibly corresponds to TRBD1 (5 bases). From germline, CDR1 is MNHEY and CDR2 SVGEGT. The CDR3 length is 20 residues. Trimming pared 0 bases from V and 5 bases from J, leaving 28 bases between. This chain's CDR3 is CASSYSISGTGGAKRTEAFF. The CDR3 nucleotides are TGTGCCAGCAGTTACTCGATTTCAGGTACCGGAGGGGCGAAGAGGACTGAAGCTTTCTTT.

This clone occurred once. The chain links TRBV4-1 to TRBJ2-3; possible D gene TRBD2, 5 bases. Germline CDR1 and CDR2: MGHRA and YSYEKL. The V and J ends lost 0 bases and 4 bases respectively, with 14 bases between them. The CDR3 loop spans 16 amino acids. CDR3 residues: CASSQEGGLAPDTQYF. In DNA, the CDR3 is TGCGCCAGCAGCCAAGAAGGAGGTCTAGCCCCAGATACGCAGTATTTT.

The chain employs TRBV5-1 and TRBJ1-1; 7 bases align to TRBD1. The CDR3 is made up of 15 amino acids. The trim removed 0 bases at V and 0 bases at J, leaving 2 bases unmatched. The germline V gene has CDR1 SGHRS and CDR2 YFSETQ. CDR3 protein: CASSLGQGLNTEAFF. CDR3 DNA sequence: TGCGCCAGCAGCTTGGGACAGGGTCTGAACACTGAAGCTTTCTTT.

The chain couples TRBV5-4 to TRBJ2-5, with a tentative D call TRBD2 (6 bases). V was clipped by 6 bases and J by 0 bases, with 12 bases between them. This CDR3 comprises 14 residues. Germline V gives CDR1 SGHNT, CDR2 YYREEE (reference sequence). In nucleotides, the CDR3 is TGTGCCAGCAATGCGGGACCCCACCAAGAGACCCAGTACTTC. Translation: CASNAGPHQETQYF.

This chain uses TRBV19 with TRBJ1-4, with D possibly TRBD1 on 5 matching bases. V dropped 6 bases and J dropped 6 bases, with 17 bases sitting between them. In germline, CDR1 is LNHDA, CDR2 SQIVND (reference sequence). This CDR3 is built from 15 residues. CDR3 sequence: CASSNTGEAYEKLFF. In nucleotides, the CDR3 is TGTGCCAGTAGCAATACAGGAGAGGCGTATGAAAAACTGTTTTTT.

The chain employs TRBV11-2 and TRBJ2-7; 9 positions agree with TRBD1. V dropped 0 bases and J dropped 3; count of bases not matched to a gene: 3. This CDR3 spans 15 amino acids. Looked up from germline, CDR1 is SGHAT and CDR2 is FQNNGV. Here the CDR3 reads CASSLEPGQGYEQYF. The DNA of the CDR3 is TGTGCCAGCAGCTTAGAACCGGGACAGGGCTACGAGCAGTACTTC.

The rearrangement joins TRBV4-2 to TRBJ1-2; D is perhaps TRBD1 (5 bases). In germline, CDR1 is LGHNA, CDR2 YNFKEQ. This CDR3 contains 14 residues. Deletions cut 0 bases from V and 2 bases from J, with 7 bases between. The CDR3 nucleotides read TGTGCCAGCAGCCAAGAACAGGACAACTATGGCTACACCTTC. Translating it yields CASSQEQDNYGYTF.

Ten or more counts support this clone. The rearrangement uses TRBV2 and TRBJ1-5, with D possibly TRBD1 on 5 matching bases. V was trimmed by 0 bases and J by 0 bases, leaving 15 bases between them. The V gene's germline CDR1 is SNHLY and CDR2 FYNNEI. This CDR3 comprises 18 residues. The DNA of the CDR3 is TGTGCCAGCAGTGAAGCCGGGAGGGGATTGTATAGCAATCAGCCCCAGCATTTT. The encoded protein is CASSEAGRGLYSNQPQHF.

This sequence joins TRBV30 and TRBJ1-1; D may be TRBD1 (6 bases). This CDR3 is 17 amino acids long. V lost 4 bases and J lost 2, with 23 bases in between. Germline V gene sequence: CDR1 GTSNPN, CDR2 SVGIG (reference sequence). Here the CDR3 reads CAWTNPGPGTPNTEAFF. CDR3 sequence (DNA): TGTGCCTGGACCAACCCGGGGCCCGGGACACCCAACACTGAAGCTTTCTTT.

J is TRBJ1-1 and V is TRBV30; D remains ambiguous. CDR1 and CDR2 (germline): GTSNPN, SVGIG (reference sequence). Trimming cost V 7 bases and J 1 base, with 7 bases left between them. The CDR3 is made up of 11 amino acids. The CDR3 bases are TGTGCCTCGAGACAGAACACTGAAGCTTTCTTT. Translating it yields CASRQNTEAFF.

The rearrangement joins TRBV29-1 to TRBJ2-7; no firm D call. Looked up from germline, CDR1 is SQVTM and CDR2 is ANQGSEA. The length of the CDR3 is 12 residues. Trimming removed 0 bases from V and 7 bases from J, with 10 bases in between. The CDR3 DNA reads TGCAGCGTTGAAGATCGTTGGGCGGAGCAGTACTTC. As protein: CSVEDRWAEQYF.

This chain links TRBV15 with TRBJ2-4; D unresolved. The V gene lost 0 bases and the J gene lost 7 bases, with 4 bases spanning the gap. The CDR3 has 12 residues. The germline gives CDR1 LNHNV, CDR2 YYDKDF (reference sequence). DNA for the CDR3: TGTGCCACCAGCAGAGATAATAACATTCAGTACTTC. Amino acid sequence: CATSRDNNIQYF.

V and J are TRBV5-1 and TRBJ1-1; TRBD1 is a possible D gene (5 bases). The ends were cut back, 4 bases at V and 0 bases at J, with 10 bases in the middle. This CDR3 contains 14 residues. The V gene's germline CDR1 is SGHRS and CDR2 YFSETQ. CDR3 DNA sequence: TGCGCCAGCAGCGCGACAGCGATGAACACTGAAGCTTTCTTT. This sequence encodes CASSATAMNTEAFF.

V usage is TRBV7-9 and J usage is TRBJ1-5; D is possibly TRBD1 (6 bases). Germline loops: CDR1 SEHNR, CDR2 FQNEAQ (reference sequence). V was clipped by 7 bases and J by 5 bases, with 12 bases between them. This CDR3 has 13 amino acids. In DNA form, the CDR3 reads TGTGCCAGCACCCTGGGGGCGGATCAGCCCCAGCATTTT. Translation: CASTLGADQPQHF. The whole variable domain, filled in from reference TRBV7-9 and TRBJ1-5, reads DTGVSQNPRHKITKRGQNVTFRCDPISEHNRLYWYRQTLGQGPEFLTYFQNEAQLEKSRLLSDRFSAERPKGSFSTLEIQRTEQGDSAMYLCASTLGADQPQHFGDGTRLSIL.

The chain combines TRBV5-6 with TRBJ1-2, with 7 bases fitting TRBD1. CDR1 and CDR2 from the germline V gene are SGHDT and YYEEEE. V shed 4 bases, J shed 5 bases, and the junction held 5 bases outside the gene matches. The CDR3 consists of 13 residues. In DNA, the CDR3 is TGTGCCAGCAGCCCGGACAGGAGGTATGGCTACACCTTC. It specifies CASSPDRRYGYTF.